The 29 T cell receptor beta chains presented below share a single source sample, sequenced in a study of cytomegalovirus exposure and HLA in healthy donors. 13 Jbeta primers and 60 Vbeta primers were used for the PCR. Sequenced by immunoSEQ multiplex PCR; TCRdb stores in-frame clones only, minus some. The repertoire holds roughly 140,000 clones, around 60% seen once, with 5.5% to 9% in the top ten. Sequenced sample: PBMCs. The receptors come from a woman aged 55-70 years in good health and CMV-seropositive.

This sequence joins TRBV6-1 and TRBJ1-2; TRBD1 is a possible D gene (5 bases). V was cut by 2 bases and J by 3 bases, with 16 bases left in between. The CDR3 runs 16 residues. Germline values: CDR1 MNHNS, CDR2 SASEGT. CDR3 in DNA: TGTGCCAGCAGTGAACAGTACTTACTGGGGCACTATGGCTACACCTTC. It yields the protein CASSEQYLLGHYGYTF.

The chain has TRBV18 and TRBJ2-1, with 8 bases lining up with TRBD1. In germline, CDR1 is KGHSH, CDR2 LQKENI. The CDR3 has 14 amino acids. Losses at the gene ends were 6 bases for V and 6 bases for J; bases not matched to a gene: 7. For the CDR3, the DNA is TGTGCCAGCTCGCTGGGACAGGAAATCAATGAGCAGTTCTTC. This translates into CASSLGQEINEQFF.

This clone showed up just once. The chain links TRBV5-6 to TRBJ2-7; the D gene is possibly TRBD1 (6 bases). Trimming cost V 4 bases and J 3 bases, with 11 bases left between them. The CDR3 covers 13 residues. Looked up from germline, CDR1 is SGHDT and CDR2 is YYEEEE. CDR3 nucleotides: TGTGCCAGCAGCCCAGGGGATTTCTACGAGCAGTACTTC. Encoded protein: CASSPGDFYEQYF. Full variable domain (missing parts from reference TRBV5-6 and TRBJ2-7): DAGVTQSPTHLIKTRGQQVTLRCSPKSGHDTVSWYQQALGQGPQFIFQYYEEEERQRGNFPDRFSGHQFPNYSSELNVNALLLGDSALYLCASSPGDFYEQYFGPGTRLTVT.

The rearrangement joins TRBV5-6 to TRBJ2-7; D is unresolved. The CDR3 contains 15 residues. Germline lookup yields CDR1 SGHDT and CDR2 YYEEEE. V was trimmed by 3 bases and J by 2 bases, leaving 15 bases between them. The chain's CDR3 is CASSSRVTPPYEQYF. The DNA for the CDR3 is TGTGCCAGCAGCTCCCGCGTGACTCCTCCCTACGAGCAGTACTTC.

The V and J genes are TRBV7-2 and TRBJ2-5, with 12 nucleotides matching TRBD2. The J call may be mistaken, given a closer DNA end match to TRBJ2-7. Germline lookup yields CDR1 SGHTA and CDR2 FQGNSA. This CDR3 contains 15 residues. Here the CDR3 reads CASRVTSGSSYEQYF. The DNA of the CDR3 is TGTGCCAGCAGGGTGACTAGCGGGAGCTCCTACGAGCAGTACTTC.

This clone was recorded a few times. The CDR3 sequence: CAILGVAGATSSYNEQFF. The DNA of the CDR3 is TGTGCCATACTGGGGGTGGCGGGAGCGACGAGCTCCTACAATGAGCAGTTCTTC. V gene TRBV28 combines with J gene TRBJ2-1; TRBD2 agrees at 7 bases. This CDR3 region has 18 residues. Trimming at V came to 10 bases and at J to 0 bases, leaving 18 bases not matched to a gene. The germline V gene encodes CDR1 MDHEN and CDR2 SYDVKM.

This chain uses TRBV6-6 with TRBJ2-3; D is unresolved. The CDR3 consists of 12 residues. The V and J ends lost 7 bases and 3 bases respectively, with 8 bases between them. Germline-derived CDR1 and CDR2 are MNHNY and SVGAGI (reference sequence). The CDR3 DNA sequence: TGTGCCAGCACAAGTACAACAGATACGCAGTATTTT. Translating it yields CASTSTTDTQYF.

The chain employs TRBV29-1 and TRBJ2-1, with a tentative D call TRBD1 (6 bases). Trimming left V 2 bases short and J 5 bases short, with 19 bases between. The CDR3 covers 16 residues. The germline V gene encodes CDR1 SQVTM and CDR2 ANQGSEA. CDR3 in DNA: TGCAGCGTTGAAAGGTATAATAGGGGGATGAACAATGAGCAGTTCTTC. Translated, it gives CSVERYNRGMNNEQFF.

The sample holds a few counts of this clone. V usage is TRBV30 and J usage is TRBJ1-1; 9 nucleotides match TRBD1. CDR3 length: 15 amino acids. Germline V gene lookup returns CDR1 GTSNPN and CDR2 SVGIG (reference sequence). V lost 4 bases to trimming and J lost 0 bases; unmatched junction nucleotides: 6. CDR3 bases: TGTGCCTGGACGGGACAGGGAAGCATGAACACTGAAGCTTTCTTT. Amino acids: CAWTGQGSMNTEAFF.

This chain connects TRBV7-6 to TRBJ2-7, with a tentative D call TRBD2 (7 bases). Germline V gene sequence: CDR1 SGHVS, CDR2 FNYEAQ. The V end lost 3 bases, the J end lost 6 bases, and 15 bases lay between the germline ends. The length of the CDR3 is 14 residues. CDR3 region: CASSLLAEGGEQYF. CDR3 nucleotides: TGTGCCAGCAGCTTGCTAGCGGAGGGGGGCGAGCAGTACTTC.

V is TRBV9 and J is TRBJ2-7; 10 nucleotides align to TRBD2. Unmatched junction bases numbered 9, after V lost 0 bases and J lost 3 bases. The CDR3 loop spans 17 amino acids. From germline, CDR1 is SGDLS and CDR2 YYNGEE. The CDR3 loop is CASSVDPSGRGYYEQYF. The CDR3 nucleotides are TGTGCCAGCAGCGTAGATCCTAGCGGGAGAGGGTACTACGAGCAGTACTTC.

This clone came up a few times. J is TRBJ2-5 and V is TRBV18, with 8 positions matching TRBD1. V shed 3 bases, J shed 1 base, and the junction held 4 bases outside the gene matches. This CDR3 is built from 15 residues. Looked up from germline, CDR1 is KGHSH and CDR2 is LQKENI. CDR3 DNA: TGTGCCAGCTCACCCGACAGGGGACGCCAAGAGACCCAGTACTTC. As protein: CASSPDRGRQETQYF.

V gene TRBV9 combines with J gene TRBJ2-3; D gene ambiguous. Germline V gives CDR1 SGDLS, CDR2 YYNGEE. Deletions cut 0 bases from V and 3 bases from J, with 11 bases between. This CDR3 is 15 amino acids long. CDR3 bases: TGTGCCAGCAGCGTAGGGGCAGAATGGACAGATACGCAGTATTTT. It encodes CASSVGAEWTDTQYF.

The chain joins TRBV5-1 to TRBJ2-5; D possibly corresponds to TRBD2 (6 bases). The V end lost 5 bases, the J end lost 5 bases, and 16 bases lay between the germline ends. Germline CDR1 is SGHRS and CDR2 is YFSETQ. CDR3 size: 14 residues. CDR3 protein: CASSAGAGSETQYF. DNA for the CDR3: TGCGCCAGCAGTGCTGGTGCGGGGTCCGAGACCCAGTACTTC. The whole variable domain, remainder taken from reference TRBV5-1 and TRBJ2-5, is KAGVTQTPRYLIKTRGQQVTLSCSPISGHRSVSWYQQTPGQGLQFLFEYFSETQRNKGNFPGRFSGRQFSNSRSEMNVSTLELGDSALYLCASSAGAGSETQYFGPGTRLLVL.

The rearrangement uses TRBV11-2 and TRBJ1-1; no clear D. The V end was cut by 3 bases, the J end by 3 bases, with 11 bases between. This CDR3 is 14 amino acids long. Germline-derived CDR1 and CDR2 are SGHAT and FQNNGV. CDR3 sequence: CASSFAPVDTEAFF. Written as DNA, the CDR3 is TGTGCCAGCAGCTTTGCCCCAGTGGACACTGAAGCTTTCTTT. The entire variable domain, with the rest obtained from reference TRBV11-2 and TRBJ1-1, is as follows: EAGVAQSPRYKIIEKRQSVAFWCNPISGHATLYWYQQILGQGPKLLIQFQNNGVVDDSQLPKDRFSAERLKGVDSTLKIQPAKLEDSAVYLCASSFAPVDTEAFFGQGTRLTVV.

For the CDR3, the DNA is TGTGCCAGCAGCGGACTAGCGGGAGCATCCTACGAGCAGTACTTC. Its translation: CASSGLAGASYEQYF. J is TRBJ2-7 and V is TRBV2, with 13 bases matching TRBD2. The germline V gene encodes CDR1 SNHLY and CDR2 FYNNEI. Trimming at V came to 6 bases and at J to 1 base, leaving 3 bases not matched to a gene. There are 15 residues in the CDR3.

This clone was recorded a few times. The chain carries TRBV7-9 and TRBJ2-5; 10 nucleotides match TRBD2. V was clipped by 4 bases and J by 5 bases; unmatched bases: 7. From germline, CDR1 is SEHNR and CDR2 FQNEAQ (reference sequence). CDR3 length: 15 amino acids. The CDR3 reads CASSSKLAGTETQYF. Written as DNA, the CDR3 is TGTGCCAGCAGCTCTAAACTAGCGGGAACGGAGACCCAGTACTTC. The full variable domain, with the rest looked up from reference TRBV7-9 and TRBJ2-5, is DTGVSQNPRHKITKRGQNVTFRCDPISEHNRLYWYRQTLGQGPEFLTYFQNEAQLEKSRLLSDRFSAERPKGSFSTLEIQRTEQGDSAMYLCASSSKLAGTETQYFGPGTRLLVL.

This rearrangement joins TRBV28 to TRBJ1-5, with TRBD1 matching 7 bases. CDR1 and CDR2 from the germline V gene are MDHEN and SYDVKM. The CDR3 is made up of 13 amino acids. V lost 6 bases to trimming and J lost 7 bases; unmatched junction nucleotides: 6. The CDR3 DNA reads TGTGCCAGCAGACAGGGGACGGGCCAGCCCCAGCATTTT. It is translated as CASRQGTGQPQHF.

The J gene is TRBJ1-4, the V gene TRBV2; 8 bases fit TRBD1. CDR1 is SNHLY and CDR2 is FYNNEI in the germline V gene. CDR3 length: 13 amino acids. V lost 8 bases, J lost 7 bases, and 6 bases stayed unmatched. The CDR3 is CASGPGTGEKLFF. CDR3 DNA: TGTGCCAGCGGGCCTGGGACAGGTGAAAAACTGTTTTTT.

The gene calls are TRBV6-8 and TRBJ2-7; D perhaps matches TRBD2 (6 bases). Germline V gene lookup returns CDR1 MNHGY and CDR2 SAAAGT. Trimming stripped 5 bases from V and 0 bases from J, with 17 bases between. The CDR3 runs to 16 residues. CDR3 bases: TGTGCCAGCAGTCCCCGTTGCGGGAACTTCTCCTACGAGCAGTACTTC. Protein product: CASSPRCGNFSYEQYF.

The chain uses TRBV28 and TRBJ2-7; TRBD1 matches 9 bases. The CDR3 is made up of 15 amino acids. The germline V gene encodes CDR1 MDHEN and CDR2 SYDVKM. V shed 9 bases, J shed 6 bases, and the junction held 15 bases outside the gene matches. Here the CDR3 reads CASSPMVTGGGEQYF. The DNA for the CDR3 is TGTGCCAGTAGCCCTATGGTGACAGGGGGAGGCGAGCAGTACTTC.

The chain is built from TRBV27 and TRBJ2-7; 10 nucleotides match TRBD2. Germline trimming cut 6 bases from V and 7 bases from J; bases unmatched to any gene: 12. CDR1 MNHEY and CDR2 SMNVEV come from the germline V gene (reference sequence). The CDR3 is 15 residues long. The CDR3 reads CASRAGLAVPGEQYF. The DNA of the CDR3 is TGTGCCAGCAGGGCTGGACTAGCGGTACCGGGGGAGCAGTACTTC.

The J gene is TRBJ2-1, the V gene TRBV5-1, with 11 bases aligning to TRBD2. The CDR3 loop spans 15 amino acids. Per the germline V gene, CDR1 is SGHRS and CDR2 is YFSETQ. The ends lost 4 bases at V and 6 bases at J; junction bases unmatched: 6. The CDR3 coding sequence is TGCGCCAGCAGCGAAACTAGCGGGAGTGGCAATGAGCAGTTCTTC. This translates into CASSETSGSGNEQFF.

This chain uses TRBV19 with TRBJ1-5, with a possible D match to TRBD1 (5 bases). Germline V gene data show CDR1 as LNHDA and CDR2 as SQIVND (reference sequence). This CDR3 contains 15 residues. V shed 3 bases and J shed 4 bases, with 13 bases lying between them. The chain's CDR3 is CASSMSRVGNQPQHF. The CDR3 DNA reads TGTGCCAGTAGTATGAGCAGGGTTGGTAATCAGCCCCAGCATTTT.

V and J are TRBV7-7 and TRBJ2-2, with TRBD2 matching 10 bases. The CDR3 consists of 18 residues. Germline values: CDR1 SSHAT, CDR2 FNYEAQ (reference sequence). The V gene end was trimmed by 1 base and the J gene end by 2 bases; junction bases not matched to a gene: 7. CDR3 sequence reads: CASSLGAGGSRNTGELFF. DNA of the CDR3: TGTGCCAGCAGCTTAGGAGCGGGAGGGTCCCGTAACACCGGGGAGCTGTTTTTT.

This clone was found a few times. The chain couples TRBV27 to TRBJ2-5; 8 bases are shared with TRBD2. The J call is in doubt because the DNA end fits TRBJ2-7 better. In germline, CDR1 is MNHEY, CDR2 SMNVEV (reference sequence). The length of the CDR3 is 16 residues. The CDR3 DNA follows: TGTGCCAGCAGTCCGGAACTAGCGGATATCTCCTACGAGCAGTACTTC. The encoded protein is CASSPELADISYEQYF.

CDR3 protein: CASSPGLAPGETQYF. The CDR3 DNA follows: TGTGCCAGCAGCCCGGGACTAGCCCCCGGAGAGACCCAGTACTTC. J is TRBJ2-5 and V is TRBV14; 9 nucleotides align to TRBD2. This CDR3 comprises 15 residues. Germline V gene lookup returns CDR1 SGHDN and CDR2 FVKESK. Trimming cost V 4 bases and J 4 bases; bases outside gene matches: 7.

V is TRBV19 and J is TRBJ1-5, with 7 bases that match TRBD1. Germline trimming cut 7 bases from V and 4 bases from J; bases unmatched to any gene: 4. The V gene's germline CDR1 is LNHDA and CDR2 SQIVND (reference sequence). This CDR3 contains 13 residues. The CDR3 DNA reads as TGTGCCAGTACCTCGACAGGGAATCAGCCCCAGCATTTT. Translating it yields CASTSTGNQPQHF.

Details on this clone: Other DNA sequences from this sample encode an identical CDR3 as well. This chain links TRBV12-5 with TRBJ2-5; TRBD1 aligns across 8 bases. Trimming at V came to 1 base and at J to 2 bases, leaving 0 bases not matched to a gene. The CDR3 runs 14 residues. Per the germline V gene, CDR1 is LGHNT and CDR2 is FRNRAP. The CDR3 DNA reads TGTGCTAGTGGTTTGGGACAGGGGCAAGAGACCCAGTACTTC. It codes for CASGLGQGQETQYF. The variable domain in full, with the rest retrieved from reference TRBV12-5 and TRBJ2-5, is DARVTQTPRHKVTEMGQEVTMRCQPILGHNTVFWYRQTMMQGLELLAYFRNRAPLDDSGMPKDRFSAEMPDATLATLKIQPSEPRDSAVYFCASGLGQGQETQYFGPGTRLLVL.